The clone carrying this T cell receptor beta chain is termed large. The data stem from a study of blood T cell repertoires in COVID-19. Study background: PBMCs, B-cell-depleted T cells, or T cells were the source of the cDNA or gDNA that made up the material.

The protocol was immunoSEQ multiplex PCR, while the TCRdb copy is restricted to in-frame clones and leaves out a portion. The data hold about 140,000 clones, with around nine tenths observed a single time. With 0 bases removed from V and 9 bases from J, the gap between germline ends came to 9 bases. In germline, CDR1 is SGHDN, CDR2 FVKESK. The length of the CDR3 is 12 residues. Sequencing input: peripheral blood. The J gene is TRBJ2-7, the V gene TRBV14; D may be TRBD2 (5 bases). The sequence was obtained from a man in his fifties or sixties with active or convalescent COVID-19. The CDR3 spells CASSQERAGQYF. CDR3 sequence (DNA): TGTGCCAGCAGCCAAGAGAGGGCGGGGCAGTACTTC.